These T cell receptor beta chains were read from a single sample in a study of T cells after yellow fever vaccination. TCRdb recomputed calls from the 5' RACE reads with MiXCR, one row per CDR3 protein. The table records approximately 510,000 distinct CDR3 sequences, just over 20% of them present only once. The sequencing used PBMCs, collected 21 days after the first yellow fever vaccination. The receptor source for this set is a young man who received the YFV17D yellow fever vaccine. Both conserved end residues are part of each CDR3. D genes are given only for firm matches. Clone size, where shown, is once, few, many, or a class for clones that have expanded.

TRBD2	TRBV5-4	.	TRBJ2-1	TGTGCCAGCAGCTTGCCGGGGGGGCAAAACAATGAGCAGTTCTTC	CASSLPGGQNNEQFF
.	TRBV7-2	few	TRBJ1-1	TGTGCCAGCAGGGAAGGATGGAGTCACACTGAAGCTTTCTTT	CASREGWSHTEAFF
.	TRBV20-1	many	TRBJ2-5	TGCAGTGCCTTTATCCGGGGAGGAGAGACCCAGTACTTC	CSAFIRGGETQYF
TRBD1	TRBV12-3/TRBV12-4	few	TRBJ1-1	TGTGCCACCCGTAAGGGACAGTGGTACACTGAAGCTTTCTTT	CATRKGQWYTEAFF
.	TRBV14	.	TRBJ1-6	TGTGCCAGCAGCCAAGACATGCGATACGGTTCACCCCTCCACTTT	CASSQDMRYGSPLHF
TRBD2	TRBV12-3/TRBV12-4	.	TRBJ2-1	TGTGCCAGCAGTTTAGTCCTAGCGGGGGGAAGGTACAATGAGCAGTTCTTC	CASSLVLAGGRYNEQFF
TRBD2	TRBV4-2	.	TRBJ2-2	TGTGCCAGCAGCCAAGAGTCGGGGGGGTGGACCGGGGAGCTGTTTTTT	CASSQESGGWTGELFF
TRBD2	TRBV4-1	few	TRBJ2-7	TGCGCCAGCAGCTCCCGGGAGGATCTCTCCGAGCAGTACTTC	CASSSREDLSEQYF
.	TRBV6-1	few	TRBJ1-5	TGTGCCAGCATCGACGCCGTGGGGGAGGGAGCCTTACGGCCCCAGCATTTT	CASIDAVGEGALRPQHF
.	TRBV5-1	few	TRBJ2-3	TGCGCCAGCAGCTTGGGGCCTAATCTTGATACGCAGTATTTT	CASSLGPNLDTQYF
TRBD1	TRBV18	.	TRBJ1-2	TGTGCCAGCTCTTACACCGGGACAGGGGGTGGCAATGGCTACACCTTC	CASSYTGTGGGNGYTF
.	TRBV6-1	few	TRBJ1-1	TGTGCCAGCGTAAACCCCTCTATGAACACTGAAGCTTTCTTT	CASVNPSMNTEAFF
.	TRBV7-3	.	TRBJ2-3	TGTGCCAGCAGCCCCCAGCCCCGGCCCGCAGATACGCAGTATTTT	CASSPQPRPADTQYF
.	TRBV20-1	.	TRBJ2-5	TGCAGTGCTAACAGTTTTGAGACCCAGTACTTC	CSANSFETQYF
.	TRBV7-2	.	TRBJ1-2	TGTGCCAGCAGCCCAGGGGTAGGGCTGCTTGGCTACACCTTC	CASSPGVGLLGYTF
.	TRBV5-5	few	TRBJ2-5	TGTGCCAGCAGCTTGCCAGGGTTCCAAGAGACCCAGTACTTC	CASSLPGFQETQYF
.	TRBV5-1	.	TRBJ2-2	TGCGCCAGCAGCTTGAACGGGCTGGCGAACACCGGGGAGCTGTTTTTT	CASSLNGLANTGELFF
.	TRBV5-1	.	TRBJ2-5	TGCGCCAGCAGCCCGATGTCCCACGGCCAAGAGACCCAGTACTTC	CASSPMSHGQETQYF
TRBD2	TRBV9	.	TRBJ2-2	TGTGCCAGCAGCGTAGGGCCGGGGGGGTACGGCGGGGAGCTGTTTTTT	CASSVGPGGYGGELFF
.	TRBV5-1	.	TRBJ2-7	TGCGCCAGCAGCGGTATGCTAAGCGACCCCTACGAGCAGTACTTC	CASSGMLSDPYEQYF
TRBD2	TRBV6-2/TRBV6-3	few	TRBJ2-1	TGTGCCAGCAACTCCCGGGGGGGTCTGGGGAATGAGCAGTTCTTC	CASNSRGGLGNEQFF
.	TRBV5-1	few	TRBJ1-4	TGCGCCAGCAGCCACGGGGCGGGCGGGGAAAAACTGTTTTTT	CASSHGAGGEKLFF
.	TRBV7-9	few	TRBJ2-7	TGTGCCAGCAGCTTAGGTTCGGCCTACGAGCAGTACTTC	CASSLGSAYEQYF
TRBD2	TRBV29-1	few	TRBJ2-3	TGCAGCGCCGACCCGGCTAGCGGGGGGCCAGATACGCAGTATTTT	CSADPASGGPDTQYF
.	TRBV11-2	.	TRBJ2-6	TGTGCCAGCAGCTTATGGGGAAACTTAAGGGCCAACGTCCTGACTTTC	CASSLWGNLRANVLTF
TRBD1	TRBV25-1	few	TRBJ2-7	TGTGCCAGCCGGACAGGGGGGTCCTACGAGCAGTACTTC	CASRTGGSYEQYF
.	TRBV27	.	TRBJ2-1	TGTGCCACAAGCTTAAGGGCTAGCCGAGGCAATGAGCAGTTCTTC	CATSLRASRGNEQFF
.	TRBV28	.	TRBJ2-4	TGTGCCAGCAGTTCAGGGACGTATTTAGCCAAAAACATTCAGTACTTC	CASSSGTYLAKNIQYF
TRBD1	TRBV7-2	.	TRBJ1-1	TGTGCCAGCAGCCTTAACAGGGGGGTGTTTGAAGCTTTCTTT	CASSLNRGVFEAFF
TRBD2	TRBV6-5	.	TRBJ2-1	TGTGCCAGCAGTTACTCGCTAGCGGGGTCCTACAATGAGCAGTTCTTC	CASSYSLAGSYNEQFF
TRBD2	TRBV5-6	.	TRBJ2-1	TGTGCCAGCAGCCCCGGGACTAATTACAATGAGCAGTTCTTC	CASSPGTNYNEQFF
.	TRBV5-4	many	TRBJ1-1	TGTGCCAGCACCTACGGGGGGGCCGCTGAAGCTTTCTTT	CASTYGGAAEAFF
TRBD1	TRBV7-3	few	TRBJ1-3	TGTGCCAGCAGCTCATCGACAGGGTTTGGAAACACCATATATTTT	CASSSSTGFGNTIYF
.	TRBV20-1	few	TRBJ1-1	TGCAGTGCCAGACGAGGCACCTCCTCCAACACTGAAGCTTTCTTT	CSARRGTSSNTEAFF
.	TRBV5-1	few	TRBJ2-2	TGCGCCAGCAATTCAGGGGCCACCGGGGAGCTGTTTTTT	CASNSGATGELFF
.	TRBV6-5	.	TRBJ1-2	TGTGCCAGCAGTTATCTAACAGACGACACCACTAACTATGGCTACACCTTC	CASSYLTDDTTNYGYTF
TRBD1	TRBV19	few	TRBJ2-1	TGTGCCAGTAGTACCGGACAGGGGGGAGGGTCTGAGCAGTTCTTC	CASSTGQGGGSEQFF
TRBD2	TRBV5-1	few	TRBJ2-5	TGCGCCAGCAGCGCCGGACTAGCGGGGGTCATTCAAGAGACCCAGTACTTC	CASSAGLAGVIQETQYF
.	TRBV20-1	few	TRBJ2-5	TGCAGTGCTAGAGATCGGGTCGAGACCCAGTACTTC	CSARDRVETQYF
TRBD1	TRBV5-4	.	TRBJ2-7	TGTGCCAGCAGCTTAAGCGGACAGGGCATGGGCTACGAGCAGTACTTC	CASSLSGQGMGYEQYF